One T cell receptor beta chain is described in this entry. The source of the sample is a study of blood T cell repertoires in COVID-19. Study-level background: The United States, Italy and Spain were the sources of the acute and convalescent COVID-19 samples. The analysed material was cDNA or gDNA that came from T cells, B-cell-depleted T cells, or PBMCs.

Authors' processing steps: By means of reference gene primer amplification, nucleated cell counts were estimated. Some clones are missing from TCRdb's copy, which holds only in-frame ones; the method was immunoSEQ multiplex PCR. The DNA was the basis for D and trimming; V, J and clone size are from that table. The sample yields approximately 260,000 clones, 75% to 90% seen once. Germline V lookup: CDR1 MNHEY, CDR2 SVGAGI. The CDR3 runs 14 residues. V dropped 7 bases and J dropped 7 bases, with 16 bases sitting between them. The V gene is TRBV6-5, the J gene TRBJ2-2, with D unresolved. The material sequenced was peripheral blood. The origin of this receptor is a man aged 60 to 69 who had recovered from COVID-19. CDR3 sequence: CASNIGTHNGELFF. The CDR3 bases are TGTGCCAGCAACATTGGCACCCACAACGGGGAGCTGTTTTTT.